This T cell receptor (beta chain) derives from a study of beta chain features in type 1 diabetes. Reverse transcribing all isolated RNA meant expressed TCRB transcripts were sequenced. Only in-frame clones appear in the TCRdb table, and some are missing; sequencing was by immunoSEQ multiplex PCR. The profile covers about 360,000 clones, with roughly an eighth appearing a single time and about 0.017% taken by the ten largest. This CDR3 region has 15 residues. Trimming pared 2 bases from V and 1 base from J, leaving 11 bases between. Germline V CDR1 and CDR2: MNHEY, SVGAGI. The sequenced sample was naive CD4+ T cells from blood. The chain joins TRBV6-5 to TRBJ1-1; TRBD1 is a possible D gene (6 bases). This receptor was taken from a young man in good health. CDR3: CASSYGGAANTEAFF. In nucleotides, the CDR3 is TGTGCCAGCAGTTACGGGGGCGCCGCGAACACTGAAGCTTTCTTT.